A selection of T cell receptor beta chains follows, all from one sample in a study of chemoradiotherapy in HPV16-positive cancers. Method: immunoSEQ multiplex PCR; TCRdb's copy keeps in-frame clones and lacks some. The sample yields roughly 34,000 clones, around 87% seen once. The sequencing here drew on blood, taken from a patient who underwent chemoradiotherapy. All receptors derive from a human donor with HPV-associated anogenital cancer. CDR3s include the opening cysteine and the closing phenylalanine or tryptophan. D genes are given only for firm matches. A row's size may be missing; if present it is once, few, many or a size class.

TRBV5-1,.,.,TRBJ2-5,TGCGCCAGCAGCTACCAAGAGACCCAGTACTTC,CASSYQETQYF
TRBV5-4,.,few,TRBJ1-2,TGTGCCAGCAGCTTGGCCGGTTCCCCCCTCTATGGCTACACCTTC,CASSLAGSPLYGYTF
TRBV6-5,.,.,TRBJ2-2,TGTGCCAGCAGTTACCTGGGGCACGGGGAGCTGTTTTTT,CASSYLGHGELFF
TRBV4-1,TRBD1,.,TRBJ2-7,TGCGCCAGCAGCCCAGAGACCGGGACAGGTCTTGCCTACGAGCAGTACTTC,CASSPETGTGLAYEQYF
TRBV19,.,.,TRBJ1-4,TGTGCCAGTAGTATAGAGTCGGGGAGAAAACTGTTTTTT,CASSIESGRKLFF
TRBV7-2,.,.,TRBJ2-5,TGTGCCAGCAGCCCCCTGGCGGAGGAGACCCAGTACTTC,CASSPLAEETQYF
TRBV9,.,few,TRBJ1-1,TGTGCCAGCAGCGGACAAACAGGGAAAGCTTTCTTT,CASSGQTGKAFF
TRBV7-9,.,.,TRBJ2-2,TGTGCCAGCAGCTTAGTCAGGGCGAACACCGGGGAGCTGTTTTTT,CASSLVRANTGELFF
TRBV7-2,TRBD1,.,TRBJ1-1,TGTGCCAGCAGCTCGACAGGGGCGACTGAAGCTTTCTTT,CASSSTGATEAFF
TRBV7-2,.,.,TRBJ1-1,TGTGCCAGCAGCCCCGAGCCAGGGATTAGGAACACTGAAGCTTTCTTT,CASSPEPGIRNTEAFF
TRBV7-2,TRBD2,.,TRBJ2-1,TGTGCCAGCAGCTTCCCTAGCGGGGGGACGAATGAGCAGTTCTTC,CASSFPSGGTNEQFF
TRBV7-8,TRBD2,.,TRBJ2-3,TGTGCCAGCAGCTTTAATACGGGACTATCAACAGATACGCAGTATTTT,CASSFNTGLSTDTQYF
TRBV7-6,.,.,TRBJ2-3,TGTGCCAGCAGCTTGAGTCCAGGGTCAGATACGCAGTATTTT,CASSLSPGSDTQYF
TRBV6-5,TRBD1,.,TRBJ2-7,TGTGCCAGCTGGGGGACAGCCGGACGGGGCGAGCAGTACTTC,CASWGTAGRGEQYF
TRBV2,TRBD1,once,TRBJ1-4,TGTGCCAGCAGTGAGGGAAACAGGGGATCTAATGAAAAACTGTTTTTT,CASSEGNRGSNEKLFF
TRBV29-1,.,.,TRBJ1-1,TGCAGCGTTGAAACAGACTTGGGTATGAACACTGAAGCTTTCTTT,CSVETDLGMNTEAFF
TRBV5-1,TRBD2,.,TRBJ2-2,TGCGCCAGCAGCTTGGATGTAGCGGGGGGGGCCGGGGAGCTGTTTTTT,CASSLDVAGGAGELFF
TRBV4-3,TRBD2,.,TRBJ2-7,TGCGCCAGCAGCCAAGGCGGAGCGGGGGGGCATGAGCAGTACTTC,CASSQGGAGGHEQYF
TRBV5-1,.,.,TRBJ1-6,TGCGCCAGCAGCTTGGAGAGAGCGAATAATTCACCCCTCCACTTT,CASSLERANNSPLHF
TRBV7-2,.,once,TRBJ2-3,TGTGCCAGCAGCTTAGTAATTTCGGCGGGGAGCACAGATACGCAGTATTTT,CASSLVISAGSTDTQYF
TRBV6-5,TRBD1,.,TRBJ2-7,TGTGCCAGCAGCTCGGAACAGGGGGCGAACGAGCAGTACTTC,CASSSEQGANEQYF
TRBV9,TRBD1,.,TRBJ2-2,TGTGCCAGCAGCGTAGGACAGGGACCCGGGGAGCTGTTTTTT,CASSVGQGPGELFF
TRBV11-2,.,.,TRBJ2-4,TGTGCCAGCAGCTCGACAGGAGGAAACATTCAGTACTTC,CASSSTGGNIQYF